This T cell receptor beta chain was documented in a study of T cells in Graves' hyperthyroidism and ophthalmopathy (dated by TCRdb to about 2019). For context, the study as a whole: Peripheral blood samples were taken at initial diagnosis, before any treatment was given. To identify TCR V-J signatures that set the groups apart, the researchers used a discovery cohort of 100 or so patients, made up of roughly 40 with Graves' ophthalmopathy and 57 with stable Graves' hyperthyroidism. Whether ophthalmopathy could be predicted prospectively was tested in an independent validation cohort made up of roughly 19 hyperthyroidism patients plus 17 patients who later progressed to ophthalmopathy. The 100 discovery patients were randomly split 7:3 into training and test sets. The study also compared thyroid tissue and blood T-cell repertoires from a handful of Graves' hyperthyroidism patients. After blood sampling, hyperthyroidism patients were treated with methimazole at a starting dose of 30 mg daily, and ophthalmopathy patients were treated with high-dose intravenous methylprednisolone. TCR Vbeta CDR3 sequencing of roughly 140 peripheral blood samples (around 45 ophthalmopathy, approximately 80 hyperthyroidism and approximately 17 progressor patients) is reported in the paper.

Overall results and qualifications from the work: No statistical method was used to fix the sample size in advance, and group allocation was not hidden from the investigators. In validation, the model predicted progression to ophthalmopathy a median of about 5.9 months before onset, with roughly 71% sensitivity and nearly 75% specificity. A model built on a 13 V-J signature distinguished ophthalmopathy from stable hyperthyroidism, reaching 85% to 90% sensitivity and under 84% specificity in cross-validation and 80%/75% in testing. Most expanded thyroid clonotypes (frequency above 0.001) were also found in blood, which suggests that blood repertoires may mirror thyroid immune responses.

The TCR beta CDR3 regions were amplified from RNA transcripts. The first round of RT-PCR for the TCR CDR3 was performed with the HTBI primer set and the Qiagen OneStep RT-PCR kit. Libraries were constructed in a second round of multiplex PCR, after which size selection and purification were carried out. Sequencing of the libraries was done on an Illumina HiSeq2000 using paired-end 100 bp reads. On the authors' methods: SOAPnuke was used to process the raw data, with reads discarded if the reads contained adapters or uncalled bases, had a mean Phred below 15, or lacked an exact constant-primer or identifier match. High-quality paired reads were merged using COPE v1.2.5, and each unique nucleotide sequence was defined as a clonotype. MiTCR v1.1 was used to align the clonotypes against IMGT TRBV, TRBD and TRBJ reference segments. Only V-J combinations with frequency above 0.0001, covering 98% to 99.2% of repertoires, were analysed. A TCS score was defined as the ratio between F50 (clonal expansion) and ExV (chaos), using BLOSUM62-based TCRdist between CDR3 peptides within each V-J. Welch's t-statistics and random forest reduced some 510 V-J features to 10 to 15, which were used in a naive Bayes classifier (R e1071). The public reads were reanalyzed by TCRdb: fastp trimming at Q25, MiXCR alignment, in-frame beta chains only. A single entry per CDR3 protein holds the most common genes and DNA from its merged rows. The V and J calls and clone size come from TCRdb's table, not from the authors' own analysis. The sample table records around 690,000 distinct CDR3 sequences; roughly 17% of these occur just once. The ten largest clones add up to 15% of the sample.

The table lists this clonotype with many counts. Its cognate antigen has yet to be identified. No base quality information exists; no much larger clone differs at one position. The CDR3 numbers 15 residues from cysteine through phenylalanine. Only the CDR3 part of the read is kept: 45 bases, read in frame from the first base. Deletion took 0 bases off V and 2 bases off J, with a span of 9 bases between the germline ends. The germline V gene specifies KGHDR as CDR1 and SFDVKD as CDR2. Stable Graves' hyperthyroidism was defined as the absence of progression to ophthalmopathy over 18 months of follow-up. Hyperthyroidism patients were newly diagnosed, had a disease duration of under 2 months, and were aged 18 to 65 years. Patients with uncontrolled infections, other autoimmune diseases, pregnancy or lactation were excluded. Diagnoses were based on clinical symptoms, serum thyroxine and TRAb, thyroid ultrasound and orbital computed tomography. PBMCs were isolated from about 9.2 ml of fresh peripheral blood by Ficoll-Paque density gradient centrifugation. Total RNA was extracted with Trizol reagent, and quality was checked on an Agilent 2100 Bioanalyzer.

What was sequenced was blood. The sequence is built from TRBV24-1 and TRBJ2-5; TRBD2 is a possible D gene, resting on 5 matching bases. This TCR derives from a middle-aged man with Graves' hyperthyroidism. The CDR3 protein: CATSDLSPGQETQYF. The DNA is TGTGCCACCAGTGATTTGTCCCCGGGACAAGAGACCCAGTACTTC.